The source of this T cell receptor beta chain is a study of cytomegalovirus exposure and HLA in healthy donors. As concerns this clone: Its target is not known.

PCR was performed using 60 Vbeta and 13 Jbeta primers. In the authors' methods: Unique TCR beta chains numbered around 80 million in a later analysis, with approximately 10 million shared. Produced via immunoSEQ multiplex PCR; TCRdb's table is partial and in-frame only. The V and J calls and clone size come from that table; D and trimming were worked out from the DNA. Of about 160,000 clones listed, approximately 77% are singletons. General observations from the study: Highest at DRB1 and lowest at HLA-C, TCR association rates differed among HLA loci in a later analysis. Researchers catalogued approximately 170 TCR beta chains as cytomegalovirus-associated. TCR beta V segments were, for the most part, productive about 87% or about 30% of the time in an earlier analysis.

Germline V CDR1 and CDR2: MNHNY, SVGAGI (reference sequence). The CDR3 is 16 residues long. V gave up 5 bases and J gave up 5 bases; unmatched junction bases: 9. The sequenced sample was PBMCs. This clonotype was sampled from a man aged 30 to 39 in good health and CMV-seropositive. The chain has TRBV6-6 and TRBJ2-3, with TRBD2 matching over 11 bases. CDR3: CASSLLSGGALDTQYF. In DNA form, the CDR3 reads TGTGCCAGCAGTCTACTTAGCGGGGGGGCCTTAGATACGCAGTATTTT.